The T cell receptor beta chain described here comes from a study of cytomegalovirus exposure and HLA in healthy donors. Overall study: A later analysis reported the same platform for the 100 to 150 validation repertoires and the approximately 670 first-cohort repertoires.

The CDR3 runs to 15 residues. V lost 2 bases to trimming and J lost 7 bases; unmatched junction nucleotides: 6. Germline CDR1 reads MNHEY; CDR2 reads SMNVEV (reference sequence). About this clone itself: The antigen is undetermined.

Some clones are missing from TCRdb's copy, which holds only in-frame ones; the method was immunoSEQ multiplex PCR. The sample yields 250,000 to 300,000 clones, 80% to 90% seen once. Study-level findings and limits: Reportedly, diagnosis of cytomegalovirus status by the classifier showed high specificity and sensitivity. First-cohort TCR clusters tended to co-occur in the approximately 110 validation repertoires, a later analysis found.

What was sequenced was PBMCs. V and J are TRBV27 and TRBJ2-7; 12 nucleotides match TRBD2. The TCR was taken from a woman between 18 and 29 years old in good health and CMV-seronegative. This CDR3 is CASSLLAGGPEEQYF. CDR3 nucleotide sequence: TGTGCCAGCAGTTTACTAGCGGGGGGGCCTGAGGAGCAGTACTTC.